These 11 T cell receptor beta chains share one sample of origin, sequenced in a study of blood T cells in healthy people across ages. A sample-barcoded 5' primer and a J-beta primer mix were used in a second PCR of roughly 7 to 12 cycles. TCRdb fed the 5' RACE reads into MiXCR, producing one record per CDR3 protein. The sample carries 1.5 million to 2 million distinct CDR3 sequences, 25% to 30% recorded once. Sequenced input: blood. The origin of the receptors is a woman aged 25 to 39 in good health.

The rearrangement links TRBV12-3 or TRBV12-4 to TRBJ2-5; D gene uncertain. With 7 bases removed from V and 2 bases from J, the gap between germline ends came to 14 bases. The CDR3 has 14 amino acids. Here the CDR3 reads CASTRSLEQETQYF. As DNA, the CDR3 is TGTGCCAGCACGAGGAGTTTGGAACAAGAGACCCAGTACTTC.

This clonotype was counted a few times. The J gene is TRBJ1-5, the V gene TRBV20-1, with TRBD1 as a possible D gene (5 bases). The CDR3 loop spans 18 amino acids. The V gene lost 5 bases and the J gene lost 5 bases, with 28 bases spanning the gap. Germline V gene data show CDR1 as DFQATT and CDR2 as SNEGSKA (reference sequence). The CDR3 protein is CSALRVSGGSPKHQPQHF. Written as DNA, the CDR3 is TGCAGTGCTCTAAGGGTCTCGGGGGGATCCCCCAAGCATCAGCCCCAGCATTTT.

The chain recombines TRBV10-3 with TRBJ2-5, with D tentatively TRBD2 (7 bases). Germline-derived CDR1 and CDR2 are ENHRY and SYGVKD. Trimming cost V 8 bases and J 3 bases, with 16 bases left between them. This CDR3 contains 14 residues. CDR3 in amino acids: CAIGGGGSKETQYF. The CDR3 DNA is TGTGCCATCGGAGGGGGAGGGAGTAAAGAGACCCAGTACTTC.

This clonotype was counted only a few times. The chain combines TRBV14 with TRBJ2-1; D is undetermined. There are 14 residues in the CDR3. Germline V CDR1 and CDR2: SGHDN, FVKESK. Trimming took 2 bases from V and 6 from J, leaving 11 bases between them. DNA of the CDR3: TGTGCCAGCAGCCAAATTTGGCGTCCCAATGAGCAGTTCTTC. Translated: CASSQIWRPNEQFF.

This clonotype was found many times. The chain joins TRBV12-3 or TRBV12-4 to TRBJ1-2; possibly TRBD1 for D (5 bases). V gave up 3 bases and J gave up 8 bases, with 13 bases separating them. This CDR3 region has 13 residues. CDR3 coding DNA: TGTGCCAGCAGTTTGAGGAGGGGTCACGGCTACACCTTC. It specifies CASSLRRGHGYTF.

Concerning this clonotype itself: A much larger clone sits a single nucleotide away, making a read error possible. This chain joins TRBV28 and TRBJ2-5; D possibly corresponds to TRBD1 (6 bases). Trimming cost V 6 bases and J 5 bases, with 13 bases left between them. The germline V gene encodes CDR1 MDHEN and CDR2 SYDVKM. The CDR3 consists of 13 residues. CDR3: CASRSRQEETQYF. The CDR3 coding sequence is TGTGCCAGCAGGTCCCGACAGGAGGAGACCCAGTACTTC.

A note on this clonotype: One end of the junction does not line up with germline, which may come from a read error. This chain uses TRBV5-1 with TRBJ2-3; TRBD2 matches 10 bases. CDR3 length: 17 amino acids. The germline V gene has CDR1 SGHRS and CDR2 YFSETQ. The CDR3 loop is CASSLQAGGPRTDAQYF. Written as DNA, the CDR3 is TGCGCCAGCAGCTTGCAAGCGGGGGGGCCTCGCACAGATGCGCAGTATTTT.

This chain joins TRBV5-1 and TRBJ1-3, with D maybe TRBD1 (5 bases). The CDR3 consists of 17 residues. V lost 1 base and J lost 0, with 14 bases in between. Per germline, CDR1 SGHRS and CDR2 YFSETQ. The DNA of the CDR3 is TGCGCCAGCAGCTTGTGGGACCAGGGACGCTCTGGAAACACCATATATTTT. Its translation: CASSLWDQGRSGNTIYF. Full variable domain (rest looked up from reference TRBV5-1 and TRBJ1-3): KAGVTQTPRYLIKTRGQQVTLSCSPISGHRSVSWYQQTPGQGLQFLFEYFSETQRNKGNFPGRFSGRQFSNSRSEMNVSTLELGDSALYLCASSLWDQGRSGNTIYFGEGSWLTVV.

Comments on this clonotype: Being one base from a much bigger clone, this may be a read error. DNA for the CDR3: TGCAGTGCTAGCCAGGGGCCGGCTAGGGCCAACGTCCTGACTTTC. It yields the protein CSASQGPARANVLTF. The chain joins TRBV20-1 to TRBJ2-6; D may be TRBD1 (6 bases). Trimming left V 3 bases short and J 5 bases short, with 14 bases between. Germline V lookup: CDR1 DFQATT, CDR2 SNEGSKA (reference sequence). The CDR3 runs to 15 residues.

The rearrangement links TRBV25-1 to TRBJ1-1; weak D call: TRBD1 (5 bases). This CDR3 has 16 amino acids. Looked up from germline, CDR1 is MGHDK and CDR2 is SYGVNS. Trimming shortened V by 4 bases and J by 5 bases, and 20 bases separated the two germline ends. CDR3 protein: CASSGLPGTGGTEAFF. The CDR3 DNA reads TGTGCCAGCAGTGGTTTGCCCGGGACGGGAGGGACTGAAGCTTTCTTT.

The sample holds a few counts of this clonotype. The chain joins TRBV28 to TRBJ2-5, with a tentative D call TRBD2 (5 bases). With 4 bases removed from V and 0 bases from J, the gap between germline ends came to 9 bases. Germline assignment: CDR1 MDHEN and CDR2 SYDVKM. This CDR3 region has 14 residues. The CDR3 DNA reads TGTGCCAGCAGTTCCTTGGACTACCAAGAGACCCAGTACTTC. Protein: CASSSLDYQETQYF.